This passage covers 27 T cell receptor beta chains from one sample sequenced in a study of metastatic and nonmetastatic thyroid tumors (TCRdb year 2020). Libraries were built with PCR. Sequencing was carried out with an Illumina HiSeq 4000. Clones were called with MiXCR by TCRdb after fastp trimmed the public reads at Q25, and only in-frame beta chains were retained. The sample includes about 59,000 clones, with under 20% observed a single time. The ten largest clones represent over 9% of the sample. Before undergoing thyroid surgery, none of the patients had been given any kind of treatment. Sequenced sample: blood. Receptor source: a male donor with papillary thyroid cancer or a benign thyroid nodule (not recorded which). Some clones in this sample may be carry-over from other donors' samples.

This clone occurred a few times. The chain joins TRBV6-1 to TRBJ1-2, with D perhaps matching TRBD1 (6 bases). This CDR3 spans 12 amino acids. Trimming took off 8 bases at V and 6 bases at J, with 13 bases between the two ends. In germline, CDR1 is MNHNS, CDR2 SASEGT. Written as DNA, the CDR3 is TGTGCCAGCGCTGGGGCAGGGGATGGCTACACCTTC. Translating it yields CASAGAGDGYTF.

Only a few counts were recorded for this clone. CDR3 loop: CASSLTASGRADEQFF. The CDR3 nucleotides are TGTGCCAGCAGCTTAACGGCTAGCGGGAGGGCCGATGAGCAGTTCTTC. The gene calls are TRBV7-3 and TRBJ2-1; 12 nucleotides line up with TRBD2. V lost 0 bases, J lost 8 bases, and 5 bases stayed unmatched. Germline lookup yields CDR1 SGHTA and CDR2 FQGTGA. The CDR3 has 16 amino acids.

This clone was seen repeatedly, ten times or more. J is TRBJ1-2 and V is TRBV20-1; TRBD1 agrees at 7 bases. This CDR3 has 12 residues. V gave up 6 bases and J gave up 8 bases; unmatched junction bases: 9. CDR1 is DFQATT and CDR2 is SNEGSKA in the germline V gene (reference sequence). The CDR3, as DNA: TGCAGTGCCCCTAGACAGGGAGCGGGCTACACCTTC. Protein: CSAPRQGAGYTF.

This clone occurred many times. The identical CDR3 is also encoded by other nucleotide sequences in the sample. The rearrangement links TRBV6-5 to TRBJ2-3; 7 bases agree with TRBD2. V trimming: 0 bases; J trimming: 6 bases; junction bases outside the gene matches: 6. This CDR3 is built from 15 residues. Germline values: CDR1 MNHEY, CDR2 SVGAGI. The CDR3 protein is CASSYSPGRTDTQYF. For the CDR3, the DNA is TGTGCCAGCAGTTACTCCCCCGGGAGGACGGATACGCAGTATTTT.

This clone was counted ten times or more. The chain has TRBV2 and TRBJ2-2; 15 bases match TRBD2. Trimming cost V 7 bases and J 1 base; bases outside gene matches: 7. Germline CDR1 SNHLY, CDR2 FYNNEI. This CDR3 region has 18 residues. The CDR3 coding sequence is TGTGCCAGCAAACCGGGACTAGCGGGGGGAGTGAACACCGGGGAGCTGTTTTTT. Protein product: CASKPGLAGGVNTGELFF.

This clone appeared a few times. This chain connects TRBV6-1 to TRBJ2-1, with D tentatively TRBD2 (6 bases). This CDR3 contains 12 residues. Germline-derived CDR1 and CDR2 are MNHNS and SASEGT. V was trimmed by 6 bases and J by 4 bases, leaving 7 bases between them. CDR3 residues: CASSGGYNEQFF. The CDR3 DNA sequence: TGTGCCAGCAGCGGGGGATACAATGAGCAGTTCTTC.

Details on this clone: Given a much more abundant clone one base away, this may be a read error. The DNA for the CDR3 is TGTGCCAGTAGGGTGGAGGGCCCGAACACTGAAGCTTTCTTT. Protein product: CASRVEGPNTEAFF. The chain employs TRBV19 and TRBJ1-1; D is uncertain. CDR3 length equals 14 residues. Germline loops: CDR1 LNHDA, CDR2 SQIVND (reference sequence). The V and J ends lost 6 bases and 1 base respectively, with 12 bases between them.

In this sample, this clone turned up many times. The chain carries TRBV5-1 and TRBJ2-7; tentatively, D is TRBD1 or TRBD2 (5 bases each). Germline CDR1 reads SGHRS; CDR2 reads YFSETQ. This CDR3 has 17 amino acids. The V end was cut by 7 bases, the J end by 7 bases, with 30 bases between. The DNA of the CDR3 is TGCGCCAGCTTTCCGAATCCGGGACGGCAGGGAAAGGGGGAGCAGTACTTC. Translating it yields CASFPNPGRQGKGEQYF.

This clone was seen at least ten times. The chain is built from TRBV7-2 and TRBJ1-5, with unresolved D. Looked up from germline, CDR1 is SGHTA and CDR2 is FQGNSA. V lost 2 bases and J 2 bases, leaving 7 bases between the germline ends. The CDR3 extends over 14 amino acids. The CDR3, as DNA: TGTGCCAGCAGCTTATCAGATCGCAATCAGCCCCAGCATTTT. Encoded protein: CASSLSDRNQPQHF.

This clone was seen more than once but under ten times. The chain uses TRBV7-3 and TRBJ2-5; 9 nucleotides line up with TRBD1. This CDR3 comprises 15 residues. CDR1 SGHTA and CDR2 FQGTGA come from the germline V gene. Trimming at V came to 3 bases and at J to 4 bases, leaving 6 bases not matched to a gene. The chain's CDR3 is CASSLGQGSIETQYF. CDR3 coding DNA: TGTGCCAGCAGCTTGGGACAGGGATCGATAGAGACCCAGTACTTC.

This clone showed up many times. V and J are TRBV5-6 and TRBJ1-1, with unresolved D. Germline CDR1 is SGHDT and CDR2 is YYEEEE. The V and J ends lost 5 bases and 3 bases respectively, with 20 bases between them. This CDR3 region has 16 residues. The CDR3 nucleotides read TGTGCCAGCAGTCCTGTCGTGGGCCTGGGAGACACTGAAGCTTTCTTT. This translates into CASSPVVGLGDTEAFF.

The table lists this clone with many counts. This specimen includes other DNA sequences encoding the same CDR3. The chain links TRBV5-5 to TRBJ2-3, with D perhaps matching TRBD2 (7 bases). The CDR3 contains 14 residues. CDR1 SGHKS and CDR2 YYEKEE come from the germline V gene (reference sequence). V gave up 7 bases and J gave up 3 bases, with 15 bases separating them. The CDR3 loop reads CASSGRGGTDTQYF. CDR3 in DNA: TGTGCCAGCTCAGGGAGGGGGGGTACAGATACGCAGTATTTT.

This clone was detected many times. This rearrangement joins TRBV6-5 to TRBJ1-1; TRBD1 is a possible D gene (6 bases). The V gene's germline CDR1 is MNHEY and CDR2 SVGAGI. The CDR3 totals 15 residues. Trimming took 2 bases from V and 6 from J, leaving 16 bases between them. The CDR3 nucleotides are TGTGCCAGCAGTTACGAGGCAGGGGTCCCCGCTGAAGCTTTCTTT. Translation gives CASSYEAGVPAEAFF.

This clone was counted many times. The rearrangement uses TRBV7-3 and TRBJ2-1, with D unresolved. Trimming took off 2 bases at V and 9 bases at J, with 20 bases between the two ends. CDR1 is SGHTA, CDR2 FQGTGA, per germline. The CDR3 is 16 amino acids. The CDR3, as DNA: TGTGCCAGCAGCTTATTAGGCCGCCCAGAGGACGGTGAGCAGTTCTTC. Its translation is CASSLLGRPEDGEQFF.

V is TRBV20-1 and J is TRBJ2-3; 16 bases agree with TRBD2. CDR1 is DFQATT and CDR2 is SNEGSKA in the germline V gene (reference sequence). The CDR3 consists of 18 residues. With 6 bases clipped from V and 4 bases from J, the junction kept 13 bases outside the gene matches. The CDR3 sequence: CSAPTGLAGGPGSDTQYF. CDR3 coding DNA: TGCAGTGCCCCAACGGGACTAGCGGGAGGGCCTGGGTCAGATACGCAGTATTTT.

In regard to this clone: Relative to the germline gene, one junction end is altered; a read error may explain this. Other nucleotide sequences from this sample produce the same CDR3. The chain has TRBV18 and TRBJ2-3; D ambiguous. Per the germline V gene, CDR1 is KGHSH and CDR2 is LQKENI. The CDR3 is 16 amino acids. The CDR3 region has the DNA TGTGCCAGCTCACCACCGTCCAGGACCCGCACAGATACTCAGTATTTT. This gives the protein CASSPPSRTRTDTQYF. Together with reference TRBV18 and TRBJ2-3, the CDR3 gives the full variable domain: NAGVMQNPRHLVRRRGQEARLRCSPMKGHSHVYWYRQLPEEGLKFMVYLQKENIIDESGMPKERFSAEFPKEGPSILRIQQVVRGDSAAYFCASSPPSRTRTDTQYFGPGTRLTVL.

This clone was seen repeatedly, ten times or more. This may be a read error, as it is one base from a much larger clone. The CDR3 is CASSLGQGNTGEPFF. The CDR3 nucleotides are TGTGCCAGCAGCCTAGGACAGGGGAACACCGGGGAGCCGTTTTTT. The V gene is TRBV27, the J gene TRBJ2-2; 9 nucleotides line up with TRBD1. The CDR3 runs 15 residues. Germline values: CDR1 MNHEY, CDR2 SMNVEV (reference sequence).

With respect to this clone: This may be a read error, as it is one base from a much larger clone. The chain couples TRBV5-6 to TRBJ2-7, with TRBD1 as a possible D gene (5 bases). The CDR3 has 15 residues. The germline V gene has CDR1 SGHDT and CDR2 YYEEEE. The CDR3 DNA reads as TGTGCCAGCAGCTTGGCCTTCTCAGGGTACTACGATCAGTACTTC. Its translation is CASSLAFSGYYDQYF.

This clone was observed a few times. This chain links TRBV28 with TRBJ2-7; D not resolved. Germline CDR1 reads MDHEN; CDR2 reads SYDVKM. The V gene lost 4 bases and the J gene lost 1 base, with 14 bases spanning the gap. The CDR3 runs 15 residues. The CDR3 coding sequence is TGTGCCAGCAGTTACGGTCGTCGGTTTTCCTACGAGCAGTACTTC. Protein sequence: CASSYGRRFSYEQYF.

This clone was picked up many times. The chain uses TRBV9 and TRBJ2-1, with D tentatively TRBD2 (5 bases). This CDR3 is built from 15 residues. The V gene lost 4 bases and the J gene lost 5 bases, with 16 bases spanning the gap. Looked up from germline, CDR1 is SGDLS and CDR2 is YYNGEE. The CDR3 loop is CASSPRARGNNEQFF. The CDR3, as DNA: TGTGCCAGCAGCCCCCGGGCCAGAGGGAACAATGAGCAGTTCTTC.

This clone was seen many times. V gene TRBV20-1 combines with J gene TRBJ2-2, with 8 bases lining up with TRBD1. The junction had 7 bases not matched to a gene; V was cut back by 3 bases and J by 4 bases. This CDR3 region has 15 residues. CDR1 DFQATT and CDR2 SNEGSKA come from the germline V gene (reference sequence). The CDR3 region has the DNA TGCAGTGCTAGTTCCGGACAGGGAATCACCGGGGAGCTGTTTTTT. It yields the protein CSASSGQGITGELFF.

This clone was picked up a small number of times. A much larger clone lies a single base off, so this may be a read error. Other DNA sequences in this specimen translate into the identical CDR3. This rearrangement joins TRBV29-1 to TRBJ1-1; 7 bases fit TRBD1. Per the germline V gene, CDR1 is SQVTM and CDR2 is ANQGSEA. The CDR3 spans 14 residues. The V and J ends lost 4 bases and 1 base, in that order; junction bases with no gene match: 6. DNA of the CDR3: TGCAGCGTTGCAGGGGGTCAGGGGAACACTGAAGCTTTCTTT. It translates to CSVAGGQGNTEAFF.

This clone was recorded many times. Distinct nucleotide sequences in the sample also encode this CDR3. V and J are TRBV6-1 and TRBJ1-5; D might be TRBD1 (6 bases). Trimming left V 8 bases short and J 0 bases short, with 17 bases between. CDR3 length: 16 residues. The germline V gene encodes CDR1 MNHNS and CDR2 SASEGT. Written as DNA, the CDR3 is TGTGCCAGCCTTGTCAGGGACACCTATAGCAATCAGCCCCAGCATTTT. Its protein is CASLVRDTYSNQPQHF.

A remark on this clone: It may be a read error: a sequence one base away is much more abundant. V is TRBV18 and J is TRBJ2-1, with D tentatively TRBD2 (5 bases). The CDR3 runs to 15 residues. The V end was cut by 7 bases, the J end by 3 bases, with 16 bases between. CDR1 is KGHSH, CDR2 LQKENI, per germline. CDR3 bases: TGTGCCAGCTATTCCTTACTTCGGGGCTACAATGAGCAGTTCTTC. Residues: CASYSLLRGYNEQFF.

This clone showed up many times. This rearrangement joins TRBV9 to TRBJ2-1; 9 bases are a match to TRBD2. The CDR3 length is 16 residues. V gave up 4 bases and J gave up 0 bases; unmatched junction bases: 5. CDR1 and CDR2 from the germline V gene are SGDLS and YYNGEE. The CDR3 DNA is TGTGCCAGCAGCCCGTCTAGCGGGGCCTCCTACAATGAGCAGTTCTTC. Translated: CASSPSSGASYNEQFF.

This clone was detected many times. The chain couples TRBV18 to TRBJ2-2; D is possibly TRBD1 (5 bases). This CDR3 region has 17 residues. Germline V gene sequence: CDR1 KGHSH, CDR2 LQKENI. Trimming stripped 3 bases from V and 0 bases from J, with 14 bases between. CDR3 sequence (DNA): TGTGCCAGCTCACCCCGGTCGCAGGGTACGAACACCGGGGAGCTGTTTTTT. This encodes CASSPRSQGTNTGELFF.

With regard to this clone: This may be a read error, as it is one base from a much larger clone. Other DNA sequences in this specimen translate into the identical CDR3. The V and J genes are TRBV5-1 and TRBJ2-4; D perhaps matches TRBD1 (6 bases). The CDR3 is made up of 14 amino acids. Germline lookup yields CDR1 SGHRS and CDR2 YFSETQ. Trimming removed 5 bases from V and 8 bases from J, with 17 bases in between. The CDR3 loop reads CASRVRQGSYIQYF. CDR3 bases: TGCGCCAGCAGAGTGCGTCAGGGGTCATACATTCAGTACTTC.